This TCR beta chain was identified in a study of graft-versus-host responses after intestinal transplantation. Overall study: Induction using anti-thymocyte globulin, followed by tacrolimus and steroids for 2 to 4 years, was given to all recipients.

Sequencing used immunoSEQ multiplex PCR; TCRdb keeps in-frame clones, though not all of them. The table includes approximately 32,000 clones, around 94% detected once. General study findings and limits: Allografts from individuals with graft-donor T cell macrochimerism displayed high graft-versus-host to host-versus-graft clonal ratios. Marrow from the recipient contained GvH clones, some of which had appeared first in ileum or blood. Early HvG declines after transplant were associated with peak circulating GvH clone levels.

Remarks on this clone: Its antigen is unidentified. The junction departs from germline at one end; a sequencing error may be responsible.

The material sequenced was PBMCs, taken 16 days after intestinal transplant. This sequence originates from a human patient who received an intestinal transplant, so some T cells may come from the graft donor.

This CDR3 reads CASSPLLGELSHEQYF. The CDR3 DNA is TGCGCCAGCAGCCCTCTTTTGGGGGAGCTCTCCCACGAGCAGTACTTC. This chain uses TRBV5-1 with TRBJ2-7; D may match TRBD1 or TRBD2 (5 bases each). The germline CDR1 and CDR2 sequences are SGHRS and YFSETQ. The CDR3 runs 16 residues.